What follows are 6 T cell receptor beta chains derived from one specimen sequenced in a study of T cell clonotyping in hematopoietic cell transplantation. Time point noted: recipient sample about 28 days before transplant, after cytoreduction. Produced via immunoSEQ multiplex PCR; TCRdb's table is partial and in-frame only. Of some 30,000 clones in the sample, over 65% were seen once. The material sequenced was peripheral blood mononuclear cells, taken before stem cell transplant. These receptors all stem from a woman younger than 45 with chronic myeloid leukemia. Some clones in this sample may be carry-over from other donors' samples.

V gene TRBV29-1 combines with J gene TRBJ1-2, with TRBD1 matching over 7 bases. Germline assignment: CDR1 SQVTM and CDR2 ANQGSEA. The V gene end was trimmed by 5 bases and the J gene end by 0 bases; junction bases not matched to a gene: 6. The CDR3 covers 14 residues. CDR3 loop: CSVITGDTNYGYTF. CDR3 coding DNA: TGCAGCGTTATCACAGGGGACACTAACTATGGCTACACCTTC.

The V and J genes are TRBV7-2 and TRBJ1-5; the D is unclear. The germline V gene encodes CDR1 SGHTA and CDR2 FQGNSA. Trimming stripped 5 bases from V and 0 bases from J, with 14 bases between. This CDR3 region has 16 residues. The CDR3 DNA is TGTGCCAGCAGCCTCCAAGGGCAGGTTAGCAATCAGCCCCAGCATTTT. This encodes CASSLQGQVSNQPQHF.

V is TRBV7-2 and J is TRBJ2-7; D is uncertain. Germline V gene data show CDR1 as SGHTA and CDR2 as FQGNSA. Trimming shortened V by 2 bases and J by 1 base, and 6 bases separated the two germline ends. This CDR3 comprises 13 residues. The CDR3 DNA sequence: TGTGCCAGCAGCTTAATGTCTTCCTACGAGCAGTACTTC. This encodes CASSLMSSYEQYF.

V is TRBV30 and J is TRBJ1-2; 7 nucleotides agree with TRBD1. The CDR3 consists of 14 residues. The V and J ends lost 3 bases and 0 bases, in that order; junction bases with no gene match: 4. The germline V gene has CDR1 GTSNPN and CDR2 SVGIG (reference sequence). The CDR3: CAWRRQGTNYGYTF. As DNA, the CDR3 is TGTGCCTGGAGGAGACAGGGAACTAACTATGGCTACACCTTC.

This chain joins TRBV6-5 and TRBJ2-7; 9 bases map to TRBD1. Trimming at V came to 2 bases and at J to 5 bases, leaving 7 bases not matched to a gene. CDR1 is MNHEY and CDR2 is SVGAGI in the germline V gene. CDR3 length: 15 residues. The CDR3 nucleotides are TGTGCCAGCAGTTACCGGGGACAGGGAATACACGAGCAGTACTTC. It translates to CASSYRGQGIHEQYF.

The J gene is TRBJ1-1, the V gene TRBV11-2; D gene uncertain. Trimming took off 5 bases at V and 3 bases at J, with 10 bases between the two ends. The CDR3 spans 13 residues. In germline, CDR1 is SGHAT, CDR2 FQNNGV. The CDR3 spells CASSQHDDTEAFF. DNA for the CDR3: TGTGCCAGCAGCCAACACGACGACACTGAAGCTTTCTTT.